A single T cell receptor beta chain is shown here with its context. Its specificity is not known. V dropped 4 bases and J dropped 4; count of bases not matched to a gene: 4. The CDR3 loop spans 17 amino acids. Germline V CDR1 and CDR2: KGHDR, SFDVKD. The entry originates in a study of T-cell reconstitution after alpha-beta-depleted transplantation in children. Study outcomes and limitations: The authors attributed T-cell counts and diversity one year after transplant mostly to newly produced T cells.

For TCRbeta, the library was prepared with unique molecular identifiers. TCRdb analysed the PCR reads with MiXCR anew, one entry per CDR3 protein. The repertoire consists of hundreds of thousands of distinct CDR3 sequences, with around 13% occurring once and the leading ten covering 0.75% to 0.85%. Sequencing used PBMCs, obtained before TCRalphabeta/CD19-depleted stem cell transplant. The gene calls are TRBV24-1 and TRBJ2-1, with 15 bases matching TRBD2. This clonotype was sampled from a girl aged 2-10 years with congenital amegakaryocytic thrombocytopenia, due to receive a stem cell transplant. CDR3 bases: TGTGCCACCAGTGAGGGTGGACTAGCGGGGGGGTACAATGAGCAGTTCTTC. Its translation: CATSEGGLAGGYNEQFF.